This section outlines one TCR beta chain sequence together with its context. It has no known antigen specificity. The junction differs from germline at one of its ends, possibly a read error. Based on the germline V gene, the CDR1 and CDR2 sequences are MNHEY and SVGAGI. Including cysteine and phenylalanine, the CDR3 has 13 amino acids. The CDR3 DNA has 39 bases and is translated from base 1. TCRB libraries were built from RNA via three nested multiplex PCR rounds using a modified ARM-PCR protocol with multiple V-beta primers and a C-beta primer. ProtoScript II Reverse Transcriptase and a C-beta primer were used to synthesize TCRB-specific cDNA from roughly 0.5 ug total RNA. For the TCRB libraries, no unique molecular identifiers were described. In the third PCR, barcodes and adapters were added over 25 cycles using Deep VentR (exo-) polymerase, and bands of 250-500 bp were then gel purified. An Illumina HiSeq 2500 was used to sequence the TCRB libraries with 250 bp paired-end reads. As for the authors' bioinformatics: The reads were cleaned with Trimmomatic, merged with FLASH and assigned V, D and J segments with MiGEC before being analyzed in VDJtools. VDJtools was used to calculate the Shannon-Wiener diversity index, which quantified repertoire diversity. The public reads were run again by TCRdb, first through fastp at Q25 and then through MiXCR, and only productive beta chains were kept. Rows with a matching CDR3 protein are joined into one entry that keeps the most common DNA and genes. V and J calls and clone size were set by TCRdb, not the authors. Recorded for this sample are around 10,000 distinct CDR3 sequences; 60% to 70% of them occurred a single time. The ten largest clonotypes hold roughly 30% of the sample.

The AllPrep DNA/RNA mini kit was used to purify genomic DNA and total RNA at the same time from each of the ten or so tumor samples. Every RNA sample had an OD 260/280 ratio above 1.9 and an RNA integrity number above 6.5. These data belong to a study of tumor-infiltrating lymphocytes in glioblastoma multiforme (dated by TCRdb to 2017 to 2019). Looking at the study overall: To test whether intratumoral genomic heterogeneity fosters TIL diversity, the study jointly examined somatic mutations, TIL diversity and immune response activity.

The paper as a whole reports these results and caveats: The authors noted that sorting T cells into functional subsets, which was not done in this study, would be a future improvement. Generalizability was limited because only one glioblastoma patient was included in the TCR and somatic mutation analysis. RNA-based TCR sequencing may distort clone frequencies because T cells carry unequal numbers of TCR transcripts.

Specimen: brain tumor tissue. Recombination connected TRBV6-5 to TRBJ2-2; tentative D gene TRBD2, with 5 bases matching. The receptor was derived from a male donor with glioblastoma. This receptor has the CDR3 CTSSYMVSGELFF. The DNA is TGTACCAGCAGTTACATGGTATCCGGGGAACTGTTTTTT.